The next 13 T cell receptor beta chains were all read from a single sample in a study of shared clonotypes between healthy human individuals. TCRdb's table, derived via immunoSEQ multiplex PCR, lists solely in-frame clones and lacks some. The profile shows 2,500,000 or so clones, more than 85% of them singletons. The source material was naive CD4+ T cells from PBMCs. Subset described: CD45RA+ positively selected. The receptor set was obtained from a man aged 18 to 29 in good health. Some clones in this sample may be carry-over from other donors' samples.

The chain links TRBV2 to TRBJ1-1, with D perhaps TRBD1 (5 bases). V lost 6 bases and J lost 8, with 13 bases in between. This CDR3 region has 12 residues. Per germline, CDR1 SNHLY and CDR2 FYNNEI. The CDR3 sequence is CASSYTRGEAFF. CDR3 nucleotides: TGTGCCAGCAGCTATACCCGGGGCGAAGCTTTCTTT.

This sequence joins TRBV28 and TRBJ2-5, with 9 bases that match TRBD1. V dropped 10 bases and J dropped 3; count of bases not matched to a gene: 6. The CDR3 contains 13 residues. Germline V gene lookup returns CDR1 MDHEN and CDR2 SYDVKM. The CDR3, as DNA: TGTGCCACCCTGGACAGGGGAGAAGAGACCCAGTACTTC. Translating gives CATLDRGEETQYF.

V and J are TRBV28 and TRBJ2-7; possibly TRBD2 for D (7 bases). Germline CDR1 MDHEN, CDR2 SYDVKM. The CDR3 runs to 14 residues. V gave up 3 bases and J gave up 3 bases, with 12 bases separating them. The CDR3 spells CASSFGGASYEQYF. CDR3 DNA sequence: TGTGCCAGCAGTTTTGGGGGGGCTAGCTACGAGCAGTACTTC.

This clone has a single count. V usage is TRBV10-1 and J usage is TRBJ2-3; 10 bases are shared with TRBD2. The V segment lost 0 bases and the J segment 7 bases; nucleotides outside the gene matches: 10. Germline CDR1 WNHNN, CDR2 SYGVQD (reference sequence). The CDR3 extends over 17 amino acids. Here the CDR3 DNA reads TGCGCCAGCAGTGAGTCGATCACTAGCGGGATGGTAAATACGCAGTATTTT. As protein: CASSESITSGMVNTQYF.

The rearrangement links TRBV9 to TRBJ2-2; D is ambiguous. The CDR3 runs to 16 residues. CDR1 is SGDLS, CDR2 YYNGEE, per germline. Trimming took off 0 bases at V and 0 bases at J, with 9 bases between the two ends. CDR3 nucleotides: TGTGCCAGCAGCGTAGAAGGGCTAGCGAACACCGGGGAGCTGTTTTTT. This sequence encodes CASSVEGLANTGELFF.

This chain joins TRBV12-5 and TRBJ2-3, with TRBD2 identical over 7 bases. The V gene end was trimmed by 7 bases and the J gene end by 3 bases; junction bases not matched to a gene: 7. Germline V gene data show CDR1 as LGHNT and CDR2 as FRNRAP. The CDR3 is made up of 14 amino acids. The CDR3 bases are TGTGCTAGTGCCCCTGGGACTACAACAGATACGCAGTATTTT. As protein: CASAPGTTTDTQYF.

The chain links TRBV11-2 to TRBJ2-7; tentatively, D is TRBD1 (5 bases). Trimming cost V 8 bases and J 3 bases, with 17 bases left between them. CDR3 length: 14 amino acids. Per the germline V gene, CDR1 is SGHAT and CDR2 is FQNNGV. The CDR3 DNA reads TGTGCCAGCGCAACAGACAGATACAACTACGAGCAGTACTTC. Amino acids: CASATDRYNYEQYF. Full variable domain (rest looked up from reference TRBV11-2 and TRBJ2-7): EAGVAQSPRYKIIEKRQSVAFWCNPISGHATLYWYQQILGQGPKLLIQFQNNGVVDDSQLPKDRFSAERLKGVDSTLKIQPAKLEDSAVYLCASATDRYNYEQYFGPGTRLTVT.

Remarks on this clone: The junction does not match germline at one end; this may be a read error. The V and J genes are TRBV5-8 and TRBJ2-7; D uncertain. Germline V gives CDR1 SGHTS, CDR2 YDEGEE. CDR3 length: 13 residues. The CDR3 spells CASSPLLRLELYF. In nucleotides, the CDR3 is TGTGCCAGCAGCCCACTCCTTCGACTGGAGCTGTACTTC.

This chain links TRBV29-1 with TRBJ2-3; the match to TRBD2 covers 16 bases. The CDR3 has 15 residues. Germline CDR1 SQVTM, CDR2 ANQGSEA. V lost 7 bases and J lost 4; bases outside the gene matches: 5. The DNA of the CDR3 is TGCAGCGAGAGGGGACTAGCGGGAGGGCCAGATACGCAGTATTTT. Encoded protein: CSERGLAGGPDTQYF.

The V and J genes are TRBV28 and TRBJ2-3; 8 bases line up with TRBD2. This CDR3 is built from 17 residues. Germline lookup yields CDR1 MDHEN and CDR2 SYDVKM. The V gene end was trimmed by 1 base and the J gene end by 5 bases; junction bases not matched to a gene: 11. CDR3 coding DNA: TGTGCCAGCAGTTTATACACGGGAGGGCCGAGGCGAGATACGCAGTATTTT. It is translated as CASSLYTGGPRRDTQYF.

As regards this clone: Other DNA sequences within the sample encode an identical CDR3. This sequence joins TRBV5-1 and TRBJ2-3; 11 bases align to TRBD2. Per germline, CDR1 SGHRS and CDR2 YFSETQ. The CDR3 has 15 residues. V dropped 3 bases and J dropped 4; count of bases not matched to a gene: 4. The CDR3 here is CASSWTSGSADTQYF. The DNA for the CDR3 is TGCGCCAGCAGCTGGACTAGCGGGTCCGCAGATACGCAGTATTTT. Complete variable domain (other parts from reference TRBV5-1 and TRBJ2-3): KAGVTQTPRYLIKTRGQQVTLSCSPISGHRSVSWYQQTPGQGLQFLFEYFSETQRNKGNFPGRFSGRQFSNSRSEMNVSTLELGDSALYLCASSWTSGSADTQYFGPGTRLTVL.

V gene TRBV30 combines with J gene TRBJ2-7, with a weak D call TRBD2 (6 bases). Per the germline V gene, CDR1 is GTSNPN and CDR2 is SVGIG (reference sequence). This CDR3 is 11 amino acids long. Trimming removed 5 bases from V and 12 bases from J, with 17 bases in between. The CDR3 nucleotides are TGTGCCTGGGGGGTCGGCGGGGTCACGTACTTC. It is translated as CAWGVGGVTYF.

This clone was seen only once. The J gene is TRBJ1-6, the V gene TRBV6-1; D unresolved. This CDR3 has 16 residues. Germline-derived CDR1 and CDR2 are MNHNS and SASEGT. The ends were cut back, 2 bases at V and 0 bases at J, with 8 bases in the middle. CDR3 loop: CASSENGDSYNSPLHF. The CDR3 region has the DNA TGTGCCAGCAGTGAAAACGGGGACTCCTATAATTCACCCCTCCACTTT.